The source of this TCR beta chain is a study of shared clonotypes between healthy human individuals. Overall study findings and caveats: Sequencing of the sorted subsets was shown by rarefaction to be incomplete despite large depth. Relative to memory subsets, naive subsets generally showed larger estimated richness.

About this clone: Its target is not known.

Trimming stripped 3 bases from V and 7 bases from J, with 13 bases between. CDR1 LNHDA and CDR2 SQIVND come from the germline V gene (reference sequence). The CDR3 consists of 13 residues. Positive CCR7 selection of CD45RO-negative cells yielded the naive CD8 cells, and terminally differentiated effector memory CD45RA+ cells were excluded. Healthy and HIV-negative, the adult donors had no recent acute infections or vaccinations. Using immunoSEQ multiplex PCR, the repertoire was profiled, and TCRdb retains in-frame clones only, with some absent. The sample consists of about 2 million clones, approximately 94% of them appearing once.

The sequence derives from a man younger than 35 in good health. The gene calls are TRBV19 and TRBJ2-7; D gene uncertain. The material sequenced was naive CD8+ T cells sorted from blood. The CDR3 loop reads CASSIIPQREQYF. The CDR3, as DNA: TGTGCCAGTAGTATTATCCCCCAAAGGGAGCAGTACTTC.